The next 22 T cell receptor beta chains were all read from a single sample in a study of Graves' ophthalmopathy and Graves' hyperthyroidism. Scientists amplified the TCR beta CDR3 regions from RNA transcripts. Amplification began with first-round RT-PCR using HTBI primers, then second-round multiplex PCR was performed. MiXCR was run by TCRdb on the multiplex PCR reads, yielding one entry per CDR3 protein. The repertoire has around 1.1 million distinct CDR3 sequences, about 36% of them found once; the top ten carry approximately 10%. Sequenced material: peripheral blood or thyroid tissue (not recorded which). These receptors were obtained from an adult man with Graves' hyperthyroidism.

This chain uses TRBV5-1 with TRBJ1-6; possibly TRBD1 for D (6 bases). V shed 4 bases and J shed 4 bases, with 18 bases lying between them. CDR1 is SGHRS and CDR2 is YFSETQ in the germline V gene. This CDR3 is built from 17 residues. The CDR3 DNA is TGCGCCAGCAGCCAACCTTTGGCTACAGGGTATAATTCACCCCTCCACTTT. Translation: CASSQPLATGYNSPLHF.

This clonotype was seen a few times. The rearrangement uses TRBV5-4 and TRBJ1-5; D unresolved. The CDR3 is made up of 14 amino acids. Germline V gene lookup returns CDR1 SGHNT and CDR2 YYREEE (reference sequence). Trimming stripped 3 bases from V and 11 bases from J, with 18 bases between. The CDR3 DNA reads TGTGCCAGCAGCTCCCGGACCTTAGTGGAGACCCAGCATTTT. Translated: CASSSRTLVETQHF.

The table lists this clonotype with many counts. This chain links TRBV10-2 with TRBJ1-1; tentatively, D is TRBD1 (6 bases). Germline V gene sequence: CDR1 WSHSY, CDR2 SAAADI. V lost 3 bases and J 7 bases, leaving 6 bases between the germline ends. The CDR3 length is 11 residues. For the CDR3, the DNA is TGCGCCAGCAGTGACAGGGGTGAAGCTTTCTTT. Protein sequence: CASSDRGEAFF.

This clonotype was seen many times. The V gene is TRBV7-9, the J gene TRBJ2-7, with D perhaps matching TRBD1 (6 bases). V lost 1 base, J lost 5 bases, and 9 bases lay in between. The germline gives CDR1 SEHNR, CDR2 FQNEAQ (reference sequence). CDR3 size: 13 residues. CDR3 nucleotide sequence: TGTGCCAGCAGCTTAGTGGGGGCCCACGAGCAGTACTTC. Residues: CASSLVGAHEQYF. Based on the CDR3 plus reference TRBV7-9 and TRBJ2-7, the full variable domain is DTGVSQNPRHKITKRGQNVTFRCDPISEHNRLYWYRQTLGQGPEFLTYFQNEAQLEKSRLLSDRFSAERPKGSFSTLEIQRTEQGDSAMYLCASSLVGAHEQYFGPGTRLTVT.

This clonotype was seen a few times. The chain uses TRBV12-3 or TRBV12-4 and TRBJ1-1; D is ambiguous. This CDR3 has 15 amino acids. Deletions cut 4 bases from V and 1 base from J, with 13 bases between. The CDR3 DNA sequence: TGTGCCAGCAGTTCCCGTTCTGGCCCGAACACTGAAGCTTTCTTT. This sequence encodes CASSSRSGPNTEAFF.

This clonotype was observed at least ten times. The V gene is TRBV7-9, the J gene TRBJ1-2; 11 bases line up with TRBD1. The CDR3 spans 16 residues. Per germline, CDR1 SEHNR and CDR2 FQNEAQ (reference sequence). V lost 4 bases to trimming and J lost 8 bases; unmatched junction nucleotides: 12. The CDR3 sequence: CASSSRLRTGGAGYTF. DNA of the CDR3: TGTGCCAGCAGCTCCCGTCTCCGGACAGGGGGCGCGGGCTACACCTTC.

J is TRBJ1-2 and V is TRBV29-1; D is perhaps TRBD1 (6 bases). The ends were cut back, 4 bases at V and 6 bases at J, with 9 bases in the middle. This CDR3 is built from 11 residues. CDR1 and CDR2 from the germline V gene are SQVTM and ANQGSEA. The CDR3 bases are TGCAGCGTTGGACGGACAGATGGCTACACCTTC. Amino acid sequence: CSVGRTDGYTF.

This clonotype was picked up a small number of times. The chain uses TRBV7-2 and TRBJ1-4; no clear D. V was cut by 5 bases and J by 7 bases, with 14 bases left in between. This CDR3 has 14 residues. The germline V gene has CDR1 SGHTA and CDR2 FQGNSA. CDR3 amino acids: CASSPMGWVEKLFF. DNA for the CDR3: TGTGCCAGCAGCCCAATGGGGTGGGTTGAAAAACTGTTTTTT.

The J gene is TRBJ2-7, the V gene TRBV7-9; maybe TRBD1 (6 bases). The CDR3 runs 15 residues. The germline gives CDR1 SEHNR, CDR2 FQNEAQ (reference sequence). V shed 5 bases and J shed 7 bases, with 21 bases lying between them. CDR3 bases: TGTGCCAGCAGCAAACTAGGGGGATTTTCCGGGGAGCAGTACTTC. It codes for CASSKLGGFSGEQYF.

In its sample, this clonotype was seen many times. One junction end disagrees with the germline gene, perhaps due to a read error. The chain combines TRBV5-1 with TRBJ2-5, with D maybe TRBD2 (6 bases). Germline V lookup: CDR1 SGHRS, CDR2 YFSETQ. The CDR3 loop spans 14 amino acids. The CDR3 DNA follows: TGTGCCAGCAGCTTAGGGCAGGGAGGAGAGACCCAGTACTTC. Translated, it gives CASSLGQGGETQYF.

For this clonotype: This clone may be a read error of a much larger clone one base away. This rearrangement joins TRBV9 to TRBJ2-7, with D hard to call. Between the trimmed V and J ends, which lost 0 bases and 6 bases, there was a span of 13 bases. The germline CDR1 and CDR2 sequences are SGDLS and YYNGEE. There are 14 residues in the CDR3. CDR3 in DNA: TGTGCCAGCAGCGTAGATCCCCTTACCTTCGAGCAGTACTTC. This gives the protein CASSVDPLTFEQYF.

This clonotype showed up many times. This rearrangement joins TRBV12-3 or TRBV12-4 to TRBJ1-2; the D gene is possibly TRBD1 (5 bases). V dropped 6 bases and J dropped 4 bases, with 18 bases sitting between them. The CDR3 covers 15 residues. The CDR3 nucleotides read TGTGCCAGCAGCGAGACAGTGAATCCACTCTATGGCTACACCTTC. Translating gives CASSETVNPLYGYTF.

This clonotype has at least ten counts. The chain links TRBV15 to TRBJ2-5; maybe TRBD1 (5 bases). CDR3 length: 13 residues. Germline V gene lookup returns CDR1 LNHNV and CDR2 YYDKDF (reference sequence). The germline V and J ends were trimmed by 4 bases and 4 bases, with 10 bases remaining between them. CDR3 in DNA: TGTGCCACCAGCACAGGGCGGAGAGAGACCCAGTACTTC. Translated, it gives CATSTGRRETQYF.

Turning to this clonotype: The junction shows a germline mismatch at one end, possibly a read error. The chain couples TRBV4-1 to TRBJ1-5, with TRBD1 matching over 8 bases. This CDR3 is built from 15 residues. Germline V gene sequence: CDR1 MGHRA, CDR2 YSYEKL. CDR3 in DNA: TGCGCCAGCAGTAGCACGGGGACAGGAGTTCAGCCCCAGCAGTTT. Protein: CASSSTGTGVQPQQF.

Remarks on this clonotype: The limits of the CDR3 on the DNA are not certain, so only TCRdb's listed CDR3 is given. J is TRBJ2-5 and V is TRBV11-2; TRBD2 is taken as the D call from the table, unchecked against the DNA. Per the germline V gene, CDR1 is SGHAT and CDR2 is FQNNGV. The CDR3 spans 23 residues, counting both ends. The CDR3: CASSFYICSAREETSGNQETQYF.

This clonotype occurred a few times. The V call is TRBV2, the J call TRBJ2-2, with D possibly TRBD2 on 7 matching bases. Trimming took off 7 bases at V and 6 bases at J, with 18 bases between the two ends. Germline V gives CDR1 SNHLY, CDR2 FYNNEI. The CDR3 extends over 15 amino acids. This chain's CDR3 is CASNPSRGASGELFF. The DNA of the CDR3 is TGTGCCAGCAACCCATCACGGGGGGCATCCGGGGAGCTGTTTTTT.

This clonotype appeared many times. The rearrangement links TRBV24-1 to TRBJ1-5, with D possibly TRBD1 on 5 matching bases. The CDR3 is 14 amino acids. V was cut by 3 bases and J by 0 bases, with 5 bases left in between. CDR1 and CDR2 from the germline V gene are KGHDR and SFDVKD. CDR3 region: CATSDQGSNQPQHF. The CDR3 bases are TGTGCCACCAGTGATCAGGGTAGCAATCAGCCCCAGCATTTT.

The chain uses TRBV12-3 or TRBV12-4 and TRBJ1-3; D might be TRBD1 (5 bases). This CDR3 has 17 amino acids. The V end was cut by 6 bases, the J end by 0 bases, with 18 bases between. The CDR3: CASSSSLGGDSGNTIYF. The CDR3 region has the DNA TGTGCCAGCAGCTCGTCCCTGGGGGGTGACTCTGGAAACACCATATATTTT.

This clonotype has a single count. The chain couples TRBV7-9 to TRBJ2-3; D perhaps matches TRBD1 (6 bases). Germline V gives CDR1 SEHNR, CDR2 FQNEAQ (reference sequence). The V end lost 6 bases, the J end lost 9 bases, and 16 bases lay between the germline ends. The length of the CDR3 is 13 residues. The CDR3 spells CASSQDSRGTQYF. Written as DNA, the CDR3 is TGTGCCAGCAGTCAGGATTCAAGGGGGACGCAGTATTTT. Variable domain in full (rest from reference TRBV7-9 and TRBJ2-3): DTGVSQNPRHKITKRGQNVTFRCDPISEHNRLYWYRQTLGQGPEFLTYFQNEAQLEKSRLLSDRFSAERPKGSFSTLEIQRTEQGDSAMYLCASSQDSRGTQYFGPGTRLTVL.

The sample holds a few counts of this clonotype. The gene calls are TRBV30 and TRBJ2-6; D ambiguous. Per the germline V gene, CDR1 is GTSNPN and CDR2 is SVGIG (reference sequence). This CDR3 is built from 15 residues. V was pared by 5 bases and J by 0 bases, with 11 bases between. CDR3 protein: CAWGIGTSGANVLTF. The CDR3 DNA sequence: TGTGCCTGGGGGATTGGTACCTCTGGGGCCAACGTCCTGACTTTC.

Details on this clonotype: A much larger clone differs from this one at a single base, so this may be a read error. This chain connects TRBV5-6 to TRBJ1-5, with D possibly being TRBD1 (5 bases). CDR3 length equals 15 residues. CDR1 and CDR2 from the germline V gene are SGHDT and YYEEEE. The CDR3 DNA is TGTGCCAGCAGCTCAGCGGACGGGGGGAATCAGCCCCACCATTTT. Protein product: CASSSADGGNQPHHF.

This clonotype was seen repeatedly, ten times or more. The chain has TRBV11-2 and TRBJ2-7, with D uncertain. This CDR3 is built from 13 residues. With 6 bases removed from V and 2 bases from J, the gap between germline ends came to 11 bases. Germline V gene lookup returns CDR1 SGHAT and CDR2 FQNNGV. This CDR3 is CASRSSAAYEQYF. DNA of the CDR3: TGTGCCAGCAGATCATCGGCCGCCTACGAGCAGTACTTC.